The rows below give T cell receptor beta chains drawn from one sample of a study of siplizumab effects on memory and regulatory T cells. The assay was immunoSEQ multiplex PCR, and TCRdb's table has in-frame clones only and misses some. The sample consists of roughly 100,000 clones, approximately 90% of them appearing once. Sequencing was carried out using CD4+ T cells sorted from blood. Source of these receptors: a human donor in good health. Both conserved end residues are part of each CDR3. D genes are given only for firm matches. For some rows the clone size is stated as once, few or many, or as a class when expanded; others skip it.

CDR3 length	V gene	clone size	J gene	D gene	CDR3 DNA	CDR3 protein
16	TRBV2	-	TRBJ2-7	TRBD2	TGTGCCAGCAGGAAGGCCGGGACTAGCGGGGCCTACGAGCAGTACTTC	CASRKAGTSGAYEQYF
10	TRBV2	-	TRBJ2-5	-	TGTGCCAGCCGTCTTGAGACCCAGTACTTC	CASRLETQYF
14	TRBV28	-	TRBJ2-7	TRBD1	TGTGCCACACAAAGACAGGGGGGGGGCTACGAGCAGTACTTC	CATQRQGGGYEQYF
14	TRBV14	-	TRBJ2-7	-	TGTGCCAGCAGCGTACAGACCAGCTCCACCGAGCAGTACTTC	CASSVQTSSTEQYF
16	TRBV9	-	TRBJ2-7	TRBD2	TGTGCCAGCAGCGTACAGCCTCTAGCGGGAGAGGTCGAGCAGTACTTC	CASSVQPLAGEVEQYF
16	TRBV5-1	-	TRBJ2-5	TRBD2	TGCGCCAGCAGCGCGGTGGTGGGAGTAGGGGAGGGGACCCAGTACTTC	CASSAVVGVGEGTQYF
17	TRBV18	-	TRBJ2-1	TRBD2	TGTGCCAGCTCACCGGGACTAGCGGGAGGAGGGACCAATGAGCAGTTCTTC	CASSPGLAGGGTNEQFF
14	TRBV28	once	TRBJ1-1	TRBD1	TGTGCCAGCAGATCAGGGGGCCCTGACACTGAAGCTTTCTTT	CASRSGGPDTEAFF
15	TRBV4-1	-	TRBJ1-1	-	TGCGCCAGCAGCCAAGGGGGGCTATCCAACACTGAAGCTTTCTTT	CASSQGGLSNTEAFF
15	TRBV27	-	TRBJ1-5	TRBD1	TGTGCCAGCAGAAATACAGGGGTTAGCAATCAGCCCCAGCATTTT	CASRNTGVSNQPQHF
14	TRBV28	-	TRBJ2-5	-	TGTGCCAGCAGCTTACCCACAAATTTGGAGACCCAGTACTTC	CASSLPTNLETQYF
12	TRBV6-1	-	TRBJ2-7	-	TGTGCCAGCAAGTGGGTCGGGTACGAGCAGTACTTC	CASKWVGYEQYF
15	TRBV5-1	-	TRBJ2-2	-	TGCGCCAGCAGCTTGACGACAGGAAGCACCGGGGAGCTGTTTTTT	CASSLTTGSTGELFF
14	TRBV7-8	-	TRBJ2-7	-	TGTGCCAGCAGCTTAGGTCTAGTTTCAATGGGGCAGTACTTC	CASSLGLVSMGQYF
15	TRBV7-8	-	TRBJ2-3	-	TGTGCCAGCAGCTTATTCTCTTTTAGCACAGATACGCAGTATTTT	CASSLFSFSTDTQYF
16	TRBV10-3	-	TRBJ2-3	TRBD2	TGTGCCATCAGTGACCCTAGCGGAACTAGCACAGATACGCAGTATTTT	CAISDPSGTSTDTQYF
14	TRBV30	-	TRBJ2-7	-	TGTGCCTGGACGGGCACGGCGAGAACCTACGAGCAGTACTTC	CAWTGTARTYEQYF
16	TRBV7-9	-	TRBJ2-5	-	TGTGCCAGCAGCCCTCTGGCCCAGGCAAGAGGAGAGACCCAGTACTTC	CASSPLAQARGETQYF
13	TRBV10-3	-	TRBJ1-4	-	TGTGCCATCCGTGGTGGCGCAGATGAAAAACTGTTTTTT	CAIRGGADEKLFF
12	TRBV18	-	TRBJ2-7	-	TGTGCCAGCTCACCGCACAGCTACGAGCAGTACTTC	CASSPHSYEQYF
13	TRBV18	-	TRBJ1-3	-	TGTGCCAGCTCGGACAACTCTGGAAACACCATATATTTT	CASSDNSGNTIYF
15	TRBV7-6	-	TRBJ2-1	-	TGTGCCAGCAGCCTCCGGGACTCTACCTACAATGAGCAGTTCTTC	CASSLRDSTYNEQFF
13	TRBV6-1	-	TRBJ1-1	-	TGTGCCAGCAGTGAATTGTTTGGGGGAGGAGCTTTCTTT	CASSELFGGGAFF
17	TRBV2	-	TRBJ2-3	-	TGTGCCAGCAGCCTCGACGGAGGACACCTCCCCACAGATACGCAGTATTTT	CASSLDGGHLPTDTQYF
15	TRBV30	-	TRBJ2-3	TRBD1	TGTGCCTGGAGTGTACGGACAGGGGTTGCAGATACGCAGTATTTT	CAWSVRTGVADTQYF
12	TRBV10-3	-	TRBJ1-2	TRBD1	TGTGCCATCAGTGGGACAGGGGATGGCTACACCTTC	CAISGTGDGYTF
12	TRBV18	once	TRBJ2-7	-	TGTGCCAGCTCACCAGCCAGCTACGAGCAGTACTTC	CASSPASYEQYF
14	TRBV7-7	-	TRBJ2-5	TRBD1	TGTGCCAGCAGCTCTTTTGGGACAGGGGAGACCCAGTACTTC	CASSSFGTGETQYF
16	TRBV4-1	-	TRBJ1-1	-	TGCGCCAGCAGCCAAGATGCGTTACGTAGAAACACTGAAGCTTTCTTT	CASSQDALRRNTEAFF
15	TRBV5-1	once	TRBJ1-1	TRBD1	TGCGCCAGCAGCCGGACAGGGAACATGAACACTGAAGCTTTCTTT	CASSRTGNMNTEAFF
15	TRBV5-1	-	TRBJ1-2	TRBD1	TGCGCCAGCAGCTTGGGGGGGACAGGCGACTATGGCTACACCTTC	CASSLGGTGDYGYTF
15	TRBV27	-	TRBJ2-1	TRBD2	TGTGCCAGCAGTTTATGGGGGGGAGTGGGCAATGAGCAGTTCTTC	CASSLWGGVGNEQFF
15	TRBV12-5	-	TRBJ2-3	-	TGTGCTAGTGGTTCCGGCTGGGGGCACACAGATACGCAGTATTTT	CASGSGWGHTDTQYF
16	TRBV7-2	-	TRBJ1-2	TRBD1	TGTGCCAGCAGCTTAGTATCGAGGACAGGGCAGTATGGCTACACCTTC	CASSLVSRTGQYGYTF
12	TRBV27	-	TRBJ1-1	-	TGTGCCAGCAGCCAAACGGGTGGCGAAGCTTTCTTT	CASSQTGGEAFF
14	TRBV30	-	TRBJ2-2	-	TGTGCCTGGAGGTCAGCGCGGTACACCGGGGAGCTGTTTTTT	CAWRSARYTGELFF
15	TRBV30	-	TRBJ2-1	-	TGTGCAGCCCAAACCGGGACCACCTCCTACAATGAGCAGTTCTTC	CAAQTGTTSYNEQFF
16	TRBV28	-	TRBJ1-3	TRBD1	TGTGCCAGCAGCCCAAGTTCCGGGACAGGGGGCAGGCGGATATATTTT	CASSPSSGTGGRRIYF
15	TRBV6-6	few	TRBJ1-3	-	TGTGCCAGCAGTACGCCGACAGGCCCAGGAAACACCATATATTTT	CASSTPTGPGNTIYF
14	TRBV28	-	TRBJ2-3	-	TGTGCCAGCAGTTTAGCGGGAAACACAGATACGCAGTATTTT	CASSLAGNTDTQYF
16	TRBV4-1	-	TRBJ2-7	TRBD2	TGCGCCAGCAGCCCACTAGCGGGAGGCCTCTCCTACGAGCAGTACTTC	CASSPLAGGLSYEQYF
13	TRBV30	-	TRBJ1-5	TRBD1	TGTGCCTGGAGCAACGACAGGGTTCAGCCCCAGCATTTT	CAWSNDRVQPQHF
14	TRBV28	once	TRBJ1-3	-	TGTGCCAGCAGTTTACGGCGGGGGGGGAACACCATATATTTT	CASSLRRGGNTIYF
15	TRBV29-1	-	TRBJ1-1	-	TGCAGCGCCCTGAGAGCGGGAAAAATGAACACTGAAGCTTTCTTT	CSALRAGKMNTEAFF
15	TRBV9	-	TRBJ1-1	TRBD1	TGTGCCAGCAGCGAGGGGGCAAGGGGGAACACTGAAGCTTTCTTT	CASSEGARGNTEAFF
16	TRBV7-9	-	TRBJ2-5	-	TGTGCCAGCAGCGCCGGTGCAGGGAGTATAATTATTGGCCAGTACTTC	CASSAGAGSIIIGQYF
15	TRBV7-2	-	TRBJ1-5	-	TGTGCCAGCAGCTTAAACAGGCAGGGGAATCAGCCCCAGCATTTT	CASSLNRQGNQPQHF
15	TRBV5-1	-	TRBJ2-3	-	TGCGCCAGCAGCTTGGCCGGACGAGGCACAGATACGCAGTATTTT	CASSLAGRGTDTQYF
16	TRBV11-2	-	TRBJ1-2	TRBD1	TGTGCCAGCAGCTCCAGTCCCGGGACAGGGACGAATGGCTACACCTTC	CASSSSPGTGTNGYTF
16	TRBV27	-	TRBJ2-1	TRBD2	TGTGCCAGCAGTTTATATCCGGCTAGCGGGGACAATGAGCAGTTCTTC	CASSLYPASGDNEQFF
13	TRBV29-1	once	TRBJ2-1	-	TGCAGCGGGGCCCGGACGCGTCACGATGAGCAGTTCTTC	CSGARTRHDEQFF